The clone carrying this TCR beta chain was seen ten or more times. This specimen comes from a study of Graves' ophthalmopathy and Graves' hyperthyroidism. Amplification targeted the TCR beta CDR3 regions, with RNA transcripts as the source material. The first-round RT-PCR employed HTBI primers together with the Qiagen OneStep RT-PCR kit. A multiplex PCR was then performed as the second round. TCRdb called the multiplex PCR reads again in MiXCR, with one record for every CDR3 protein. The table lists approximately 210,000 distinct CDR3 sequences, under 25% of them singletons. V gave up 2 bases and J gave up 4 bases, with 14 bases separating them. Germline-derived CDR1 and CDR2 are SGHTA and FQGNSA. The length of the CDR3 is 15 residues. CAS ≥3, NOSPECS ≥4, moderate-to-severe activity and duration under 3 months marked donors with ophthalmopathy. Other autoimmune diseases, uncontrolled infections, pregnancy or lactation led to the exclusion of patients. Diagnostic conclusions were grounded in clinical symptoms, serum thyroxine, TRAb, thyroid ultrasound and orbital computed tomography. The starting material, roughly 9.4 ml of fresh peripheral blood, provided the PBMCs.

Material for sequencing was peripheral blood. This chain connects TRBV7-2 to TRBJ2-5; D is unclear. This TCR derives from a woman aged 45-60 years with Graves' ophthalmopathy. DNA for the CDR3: TGTGCCAGCAGCTTATCGGCTAATCCTCGAGAGACCCAGTACTTC. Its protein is CASSLSANPRETQYF.